This T cell receptor beta chain emerged from a study of cytomegalovirus exposure and HLA in healthy donors. Sequencing used immunoSEQ multiplex PCR; TCRdb keeps in-frame clones, though not all of them. The sample has tens of thousands of clones, roughly 96% seen once. Among the 90 to 150 subjects of the validation cohort, separate from the roughly 730-subject first cohort, were the donors. This clonotype was sampled from a man aged 18 to 29 in good health and CMV-seronegative. Material for sequencing was PBMCs.

In DNA form, the CDR3 reads TGCAGCGTTGAGGGGGGGAGGACTGAAGCTTTCTTT. It is translated as CSVEGGRTEAFF. The J gene is TRBJ1-1, the V gene TRBV29-1; TRBD1 might be the D (5 bases). The germline CDR1 and CDR2 sequences are SQVTM and ANQGSEA. Trimming left V 3 bases short and J 5 bases short, with 10 bases between. CDR3 length equals 12 residues.